The clone carrying this T cell receptor (beta chain) was counted a few times. Antigen unknown. The record originates from a study of T-cell memory formation after mild COVID-19. About the research overall: Most TCR clusters belonged to a single donor. Study-wide results and caveats: Among CD4+ contracting clones, most were CM and EM, and CD8+ ones EMRA.

CDR3 length: 16 residues. Germline CDR1 DFQATT, CDR2 SNEGSKA (reference sequence). Trimming took 4 bases from V and 1 from J; bases not matched to a gene: 9. Employing constant-segment primers, 5'RACE generated TCR alpha and TCR beta cDNA libraries bearing sample barcodes and UMIs. Using its own MiXCR run on the 5' RACE reads, TCRdb lists one record per CDR3 protein. The table lists some 290,000 distinct CDR3 sequences, roughly 16% of them singletons. The source of this sequence is a man aged 18 to 29 who had mild COVID-19 (a few samples of this study predate the infection). Cell type and time point are not known. This chain uses TRBV20-1 with TRBJ2-3; 9 bases agree with TRBD2. The sequencing sample was made of PBMCs or a T cell subset sorted from them (not recorded which). Here the CDR3 reads CSATRLRGGRTDTQYF. The CDR3 DNA sequence: TGCAGTGCTACCCGACTGCGGGGGGGGCGCACAGATACGCAGTATTTT.